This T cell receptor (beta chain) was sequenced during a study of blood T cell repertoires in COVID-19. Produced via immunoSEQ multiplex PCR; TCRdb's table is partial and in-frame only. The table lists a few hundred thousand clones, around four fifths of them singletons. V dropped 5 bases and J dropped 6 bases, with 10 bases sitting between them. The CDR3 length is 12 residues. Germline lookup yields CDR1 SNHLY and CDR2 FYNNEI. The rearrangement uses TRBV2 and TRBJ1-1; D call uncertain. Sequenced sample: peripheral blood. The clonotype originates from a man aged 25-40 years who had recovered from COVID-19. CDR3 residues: CASSPAAAEAFF. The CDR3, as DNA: TGTGCCAGCAGTCCCGCGGCCGCTGAAGCTTTCTTT.